The 26 T cell receptor beta chains listed next were all sequenced from one sample in a study of immune cell composition in non-small cell lung cancer. The method was immunoSEQ multiplex PCR; TCRdb's version includes in-frame clones alone and lacks a portion of them. The sample has some 1,800 clones; roughly four fifths are singletons. The normal lung sample lay at least 3 cm, and maximally far, from the tumour. Material: non-adjacent lung tissue. All receptors derive from a human donor with non-small cell lung cancer.

The CDR3 is CASSLAAGEGQQFF. In DNA form, the CDR3 reads TGTGCCAGCAGCTTGGCCGCGGGGGAGGGGCAGCAGTTCTTC. The V and J genes are TRBV5-6 and TRBJ2-1; the match to TRBD2 covers 7 bases. V was pared by 0 bases and J by 11 bases, with 8 bases of the junction left unmatched. Germline V gives CDR1 SGHDT, CDR2 YYEEEE. This CDR3 is 14 amino acids long.

The chain couples TRBV1 to TRBJ1-3. TRBV1 is tagged as a pseudogene. The CDR3 is 16 residues long. The CDR3 loop is CTSSQDIGSSGNTIYF. The CDR3 DNA reads TGCACCAGCAGCCAAGATATCGGGTCCTCTGGAAACACCATATATTTT.

Here the CDR3 reads CASLSGSTDTQYF. CDR3 nucleotides: TGTGCCAGCCTTAGCGGTAGCACAGATACGCAGTATTTT. The J gene is TRBJ2-3, the V gene TRBV2; D may be TRBD2 (6 bases). V lost 8 bases and J 0 bases, leaving 9 bases between the germline ends. The germline V gene encodes CDR1 SNHLY and CDR2 FYNNEI. The CDR3 length is 13 residues. Drawing the rest from reference TRBV2 and TRBJ2-3, the complete variable domain is EPEVTQTPSHQVTQMGQEVILRCVPISNHLYFYWYRQILGQKVEFLVSFYNNEISEKSEIFDDQFSVERPDGSNFTLKIRSTKLEDSAMYFCASLSGSTDTQYFGPGTRLTVL.

The rearrangement joins TRBV11-2 to TRBJ1-4; 10 bases fit TRBD1. Germline CDR1 and CDR2: SGHAT and FQNNGV. The CDR3 runs to 14 residues. Trimming took 5 bases from V and 7 from J; bases not matched to a gene: 4. CDR3 DNA sequence: TGTGCCAGCAGCCCAGGGACAGGGGTTGAAAAACTGTTTTTT. As protein: CASSPGTGVEKLFF.

This chain joins TRBV11-3 and TRBJ2-5, with TRBD2 matching 11 bases. The CDR3 has 16 amino acids. The junction had 7 bases not matched to a gene; V was cut back by 5 bases and J by 2 bases. CDR1 and CDR2 (germline): SGHNT, YENEEA. CDR3 nucleotides: TGTGCCAGCAGCCCCGGGACTAGCGGACTTCAAGAGACCCAGTACTTC. Its translation: CASSPGTSGLQETQYF.

V gene TRBV7-9 combines with J gene TRBJ2-7; no clear D gene. CDR3 length: 16 residues. Per the germline V gene, CDR1 is SEHNR and CDR2 is FQNEAQ (reference sequence). V gave up 1 base and J gave up 0 bases, with 13 bases separating them. The CDR3 DNA is TGTGCCAGCAGCTTAGTCCAGGTCCAAGGCTCCTACGAGCAGTACTTC. Encoded protein: CASSLVQVQGSYEQYF.

The J gene is TRBJ2-1, the V gene TRBV6-5, with TRBD2 identical over 8 bases. CDR3 size: 14 residues. CDR1 is MNHEY, CDR2 SVGAGI, per germline. Trimming cost V 6 bases and J 5 bases; bases outside gene matches: 6. DNA of the CDR3: TGTGCCAGCAGAGAAGCGGGAGCAAACAATGAGCAGTTCTTC. Its translation: CASREAGANNEQFF.

The gene calls are TRBV4-2 and TRBJ2-1; tentatively, D is TRBD2 (5 bases). Germline-derived CDR1 and CDR2 are LGHNA and YNFKEQ. The CDR3 loop spans 17 amino acids. V gave up 1 base and J gave up 8 bases, with 21 bases separating them. CDR3 DNA: TGTGCCAGCAGCCAAGCCGGGGTCGGCACGGTACAATATGAGCAGTTCTTC. This encodes CASSQAGVGTVQYEQFF.

V usage is TRBV6-6 and J usage is TRBJ2-2; TRBD2 aligns across 8 bases. V was clipped by 4 bases and J by 1 base; unmatched bases: 5. The CDR3 loop spans 16 amino acids. Germline V lookup: CDR1 MNHNY, CDR2 SVGAGI (reference sequence). The CDR3 sequence: CASSFVAGLNTGELFF. In nucleotides, the CDR3 is TGTGCCAGCAGTTTTGTAGCGGGGCTGAACACCGGGGAGCTGTTTTTT.

This chain uses TRBV5-1 with TRBJ1-2; TRBD1 matches at 7 bases. The V segment lost 4 bases and the J segment 0 bases; nucleotides outside the gene matches: 3. There are 14 residues in the CDR3. Germline-derived CDR1 and CDR2 are SGHRS and YFSETQ. CDR3 nucleotide sequence: TGCGCCAGCAGCCAGGGACAGTCTAACTATGGCTACACCTTC. As protein: CASSQGQSNYGYTF.

CDR3 region: CASSIGGTGNQPQHF. The CDR3 DNA reads TGTGCCAGTAGTATTGGCGGGACAGGGAATCAGCCCCAGCATTTT. The chain recombines TRBV19 with TRBJ1-5, with TRBD1 identical over 9 bases. This CDR3 contains 15 residues. Germline CDR1 and CDR2: LNHDA and SQIVND (reference sequence). Losses at the gene ends were 3 bases for V and 4 bases for J; bases not matched to a gene: 4.

On this clone itself: This same CDR3 is encoded by further DNA sequences in the sample. The chain combines TRBV5-1 with TRBJ2-7; 8 bases are a match to TRBD1. The CDR3 loop spans 14 amino acids. Per the germline V gene, CDR1 is SGHRS and CDR2 is YFSETQ. J lost 3 bases, V lost 8 bases, and 10 bases had no gene match. The CDR3 loop is CASSPGQDFYEQYF. The CDR3 DNA reads TGCGCCAGTAGCCCGGGACAGGACTTCTACGAGCAGTACTTC.

V gene TRBV19 combines with J gene TRBJ2-2, with 11 positions matching TRBD1. V lost 11 bases, J lost 4 bases, and 12 bases stayed unmatched. This CDR3 region has 16 residues. Germline lookup yields CDR1 LNHDA and CDR2 SQIVND (reference sequence). The CDR3 region is CAGGQGGFGGTGELFF. CDR3 sequence (DNA): TGTGCCGGGGGACAGGGGGGTTTCGGGGGCACCGGGGAGCTGTTTTTT.

The V and J genes are TRBV7-8 and TRBJ2-7; 12 bases match TRBD2. The trim removed 4 bases at V and 4 bases at J, leaving 5 bases unmatched. The germline gives CDR1 SGHVS, CDR2 FQNEAQ. The CDR3 has 15 residues. The CDR3 sequence: CASSWTSGTLYEQYF. The CDR3 DNA follows: TGTGCCAGCAGCTGGACTAGCGGGACCTTATACGAGCAGTACTTC.

The CDR3 reads CASRETGYGNQPQHF. As DNA, the CDR3 is TGTGCCAGCAGAGAGACAGGTTATGGCAATCAGCCCCAGCATTTT. The rearrangement joins TRBV6-5 to TRBJ1-5; the D gene is possibly TRBD1 (6 bases). There are 15 residues in the CDR3. Germline CDR1 reads MNHEY; CDR2 reads SVGAGI. The V end was cut by 6 bases, the J end by 2 bases, with 14 bases between.

This rearrangement joins TRBV14 to TRBJ2-2; D unresolved. The germline CDR1 and CDR2 sequences are SGHDN and FVKESK. V was shortened by 1 base and J by 3 bases, with 12 bases between the two germline ends. CDR3 size: 16 residues. This chain's CDR3 is CASSQAAEIHTGELFF. The DNA of the CDR3 is TGTGCCAGCAGCCAAGCCGCGGAAATTCACACCGGGGAGCTGTTTTTT.

This chain joins TRBV9 and TRBJ2-7; 8 bases line up with TRBD2. This CDR3 has 15 residues. From germline, CDR1 is SGDLS and CDR2 YYNGEE. Losses at the gene ends were 0 bases for V and 3 bases for J; bases not matched to a gene: 5. CDR3 coding DNA: TGTGCCAGCAGCGTAGATTCAAGCGGGAGCTACGAGCAGTACTTC. Translation gives CASSVDSSGSYEQYF.

The rearrangement links TRBV15 to TRBJ2-5, with 9 bases matching TRBD1. CDR1 and CDR2 from the germline V gene are LNHNV and YYDKDF (reference sequence). There are 15 residues in the CDR3. The ends lost 3 bases at V and 2 bases at J; junction bases unmatched: 4. CDR3 sequence: CATSSGGTGQETQYF. The CDR3 DNA reads as TGTGCCACCAGCAGTGGGGGGACAGGGCAAGAGACCCAGTACTTC.

The rearrangement links TRBV11-2 to TRBJ2-3, with TRBD1 matching 7 bases. V was pared by 2 bases and J by 2 bases, with 7 bases of the junction left unmatched. Germline assignment: CDR1 SGHAT and CDR2 FQNNGV. The CDR3 loop spans 16 amino acids. In nucleotides, the CDR3 is TGTGCCAGCAGCTTAACAGGGGCCTATGACACAGATACGCAGTATTTT. Its translation is CASSLTGAYDTDTQYF. Complete variable domain (other parts from reference TRBV11-2 and TRBJ2-3): EAGVAQSPRYKIIEKRQSVAFWCNPISGHATLYWYQQILGQGPKLLIQFQNNGVVDDSQLPKDRFSAERLKGVDSTLKIQPAKLEDSAVYLCASSLTGAYDTDTQYFGPGTRLTVL.

The chain joins TRBV10-3 to TRBJ2-3; 13 positions agree with TRBD2. Germline V lookup: CDR1 ENHRY, CDR2 SYGVKD. The junction had 6 bases not matched to a gene; V was cut back by 6 bases and J by 0 bases. The CDR3 has 17 amino acids. In nucleotides, the CDR3 is TGTGCCATCAGCGGGACTAGCGGGACCTCTAGCACAGATACGCAGTATTTT. Its protein product is CAISGTSGTSSTDTQYF.

V is TRBV7-9 and J is TRBJ2-1, with D perhaps matching TRBD2 (7 bases). V was cut by 10 bases and J by 3 bases, with 13 bases left in between. Germline CDR1 reads SEHNR; CDR2 reads FQNEAQ (reference sequence). This CDR3 region has 13 residues. The CDR3 DNA sequence: TGTGCCACCCAGGGAGGGGGCTACAATGAGCAGTTCTTC. Encoded protein: CATQGGGYNEQFF.

V and J are TRBV6-1 and TRBJ2-2, with 7 bases matching TRBD2. V shed 10 bases, J shed 2 bases, and the junction held 4 bases outside the gene matches. Germline loops: CDR1 MNHNS, CDR2 SASEGT. CDR3 length: 13 residues. DNA of the CDR3: TGTGCCATACGGGGGGTAAACACCGGGGAGCTGTTTTTT. Its protein product is CAIRGVNTGELFF.

J is TRBJ2-3 and V is TRBV7-2; D not certain. Per germline, CDR1 SGHTA and CDR2 FQGNSA. V lost 1 base and J 2 bases, leaving 4 bases between the germline ends. The CDR3 is 13 residues long. The DNA of the CDR3 is TGTGCCAGCAGCTTAGTCATCACAGATACGCAGTATTTT. Protein: CASSLVITDTQYF.

The chain recombines TRBV7-2 with TRBJ2-5, with a tentative D call TRBD2 (6 bases). The CDR3 loop spans 13 amino acids. The germline V and J ends were trimmed by 5 bases and 5 bases, with 12 bases remaining between them. Germline V gives CDR1 SGHTA, CDR2 FQGNSA. CDR3 bases: TGTGCCAGCAGCCCCCCGGGGGTGGAGACCCAGTACTTC. Amino acid sequence: CASSPPGVETQYF. Full variable domain (missing parts from reference TRBV7-2 and TRBJ2-5): GAGVSQSPSNKVTEKGKDVELRCDPISGHTALYWYRQSLGQGLEFLIYFQGNSAPDKSGLPSDRFSAERTGGSVSTLTIQRTQQEDSAVYLCASSPPGVETQYFGPGTRLLVL.

The table lists this clone with a few counts. The chain employs TRBV5-4 and TRBJ1-1, with a weak D call TRBD1 (5 bases). The CDR3 totals 15 residues. Per germline, CDR1 SGHNT and CDR2 YYREEE (reference sequence). Trimming pared 4 bases from V and 0 bases from J, leaving 13 bases between. The CDR3, as DNA: TGTGCCAGCAGCATCAGGGCCAGTGTGAACACTGAAGCTTTCTTT. It codes for CASSIRASVNTEAFF. Combining the CDR3 with reference TRBV5-4 and TRBJ1-1 gives the whole variable domain ETGVTQSPTHLIKTRGQQVTLRCSSQSGHNTVSWYQQALGQGPQFIFQYYREEENGRGNFPPRFSGLQFPNYSSELNVNALELDDSALYLCASSIRASVNTEAFFGQGTRLTVV.

The chain uses TRBV29-1 and TRBJ2-5; TRBD2 matches at 12 bases. CDR1 is SQVTM and CDR2 is ANQGSEA in the germline V gene. The CDR3 contains 16 residues. With 7 bases clipped from V and 5 bases from J, the junction kept 14 bases outside the gene matches. The CDR3 loop reads CSALTRLAGVMETQYF. In nucleotides, the CDR3 is TGCAGCGCCCTAACCCGACTAGCGGGAGTCATGGAGACCCAGTACTTC.